What follows are 24 T cell receptor beta chains derived from one specimen sequenced in a study of T cells in localized non-small cell lung cancer. Repertoires were generated with immunoSEQ multiplex PCR, while TCRdb's copy carries only in-frame clones and drops some. There are 65,000 to 95,000 clones in the sample; roughly 75% occur only once, and roughly a fifth lies in the top ten. Here the sequenced sample was PBMCs, taken before any cancer treatment. The receptor source for this set is a man aged 35-75 years with stage II squamous cell lung carcinoma.

The chain is built from TRBV9 and TRBJ2-3, with TRBD2 as a possible D gene (5 bases). The CDR3 has 13 residues. The germline V gene has CDR1 SGDLS and CDR2 YYNGEE. V was trimmed by 3 bases and J by 2 bases, leaving 7 bases between them. Here the CDR3 DNA reads TGTGCCAGCAGCGCAGCGGTCACAGATACGCAGTATTTT. Encoded protein: CASSAAVTDTQYF.

CDR3 bases: TGTGCCAGCTCAGAAAGGACAGTCACGAACACCGGGGAGCTGTTTTTT. Encoded protein: CASSERTVTNTGELFF. The chain has TRBV18 and TRBJ2-2; the D gene is possibly TRBD1 (6 bases). V lost 5 bases, J lost 0 bases, and 13 bases lay in between. This CDR3 has 16 residues. Germline V gives CDR1 KGHSH, CDR2 LQKENI.

This chain links TRBV5-1 with TRBJ2-2, with 9 bases identical to TRBD1. CDR1 SGHRS and CDR2 YFSETQ come from the germline V gene. This CDR3 spans 16 amino acids. J was trimmed by 1 base and V by 3 bases; bases with no gene match: 4. CDR3 DNA: TGCGCCAGCAGCTCAACAGGGGGCGTGAACACCGGGGAGCTGTTTTTT. The encoded protein is CASSSTGGVNTGELFF.

The rearrangement uses TRBV29-1 and TRBJ2-7; tentatively, D is TRBD2 (6 bases). Trimming removed 2 bases at V and 12 bases at J, with 14 bases between. The CDR3 runs to 11 residues. The V gene's germline CDR1 is SQVTM and CDR2 ANQGSEA. This CDR3 is CSVEWAGRGYF. As DNA, the CDR3 is TGCAGCGTTGAATGGGCGGGAAGGGGGTACTTC.

This clone occurred a few times. The chain has TRBV5-5 and TRBJ1-5; 7 nucleotides line up with TRBD1. CDR3 size: 14 residues. The germline V gene has CDR1 SGHKS and CDR2 YYEKEE (reference sequence). J lost 7 bases, V lost 3 bases, and 7 bases had no gene match. The DNA of the CDR3 is TGTGCCAGCAGCTCCGGACAGGTCTGGCAGCCCCAGCATTTT. Amino acids: CASSSGQVWQPQHF.

The V and J genes are TRBV10-3 and TRBJ2-3; D is undetermined. Trimming took 3 bases from V and 0 from J, leaving 4 bases between them. The CDR3 loop spans 13 amino acids. Per the germline V gene, CDR1 is ENHRY and CDR2 is SYGVKD. CDR3 loop: CAISDRSTDTQYF. The CDR3 DNA is TGTGCCATCAGTGATCGGAGCACAGATACGCAGTATTTT.

The rearrangement links TRBV28 to TRBJ2-6; the D gene is possibly TRBD2 (5 bases). This CDR3 has 15 residues. V was clipped by 5 bases and J by 4 bases, with 12 bases between them. The V gene's germline CDR1 is MDHEN and CDR2 SYDVKM. CDR3 sequence: CASSPEGGGANVLTF. The CDR3 coding sequence is TGTGCCAGCAGTCCCGAAGGCGGGGGGGCCAACGTCCTGACTTTC.

The V call is TRBV2, the J call TRBJ2-5; a weak D match, TRBD2 (6 bases). Germline CDR1 and CDR2: SNHLY and FYNNEI. The length of the CDR3 is 18 residues. Trimming removed 5 bases at V and 4 bases at J, with 26 bases between. CDR3 in amino acids: CASSTQITRAQGGETQYF. CDR3 DNA sequence: TGTGCCAGCAGTACACAAATTACCCGGGCCCAGGGAGGAGAGACCCAGTACTTC.

The V gene is TRBV2, the J gene TRBJ1-2; D might be TRBD1 (6 bases). Germline V gene data show CDR1 as SNHLY and CDR2 as FYNNEI. V was cut by 3 bases and J by 4 bases, with 12 bases left in between. There are 14 residues in the CDR3. The CDR3 DNA reads as TGTGCCAGCAGTGACAGGGGAGGAGTCTATGGCTACACCTTC. Translation: CASSDRGGVYGYTF.

The count of this clone is one. V usage is TRBV7-9 and J usage is TRBJ2-1, with D unclear. Trimming left V 2 bases short and J 10 bases short, with 9 bases between. CDR1 is SEHNR, CDR2 FQNEAQ, per germline (reference sequence). CDR3 size: 12 residues. The CDR3 protein is CASSLLDQEQFF. CDR3 in DNA: TGTGCCAGCAGCTTATTGGATCAGGAGCAGTTCTTC.

This clone was picked up a small number of times. V gene TRBV7-8 combines with J gene TRBJ2-7; D ambiguous. V was shortened by 5 bases and J by 5 bases, with 16 bases between the two germline ends. Germline values: CDR1 SGHVS, CDR2 FQNEAQ. The CDR3 is 14 amino acids. This CDR3 is CASSDPGWNNEQYF. As DNA, the CDR3 is TGTGCCAGCAGCGACCCCGGCTGGAACAACGAGCAGTACTTC.

The chain employs TRBV28 and TRBJ1-5; 7 nucleotides line up with TRBD1. This CDR3 spans 15 amino acids. V trimming: 7 bases; J trimming: 5 bases; junction bases outside the gene matches: 11. In germline, CDR1 is MDHEN, CDR2 SYDVKM. CDR3 bases: TGTGCCAGCACCGGGAGACAGGGTTCTTATCAGCCCCAGCATTTT. Translating gives CASTGRQGSYQPQHF.

The chain is built from TRBV9 and TRBJ2-1; the D is unclear. CDR1 and CDR2 (germline): SGDLS, YYNGEE. V lost 0 bases to trimming and J lost 9 bases, with 13 bases between them. The length of the CDR3 is 14 residues. The CDR3 DNA reads TGTGCCAGCAGCGTAGGAACGACTGATGTTGAGCAGTTCTTC. As protein: CASSVGTTDVEQFF. The variable domain in full, completed from reference TRBV9 and TRBJ2-1, reads DSGVTQTPKHLITATGQRVTLRCSPRSGDLSVYWYQQSLDQGLQFLIQYYNGEERAKGNILERFSAQQFPDLHSELNLSSLELGDSALYFCASSVGTTDVEQFFGPGTRLTVL.

The chain combines TRBV9 with TRBJ1-5; D possibly corresponds to TRBD1 (5 bases). Germline assignment: CDR1 SGDLS and CDR2 YYNGEE. This CDR3 contains 15 residues. With 2 bases removed from V and 2 bases from J, the gap between germline ends came to 11 bases. CDR3 in amino acids: CASSVAGLGNQPQHF. As DNA, the CDR3 is TGTGCCAGCAGCGTTGCAGGGTTGGGCAATCAGCCCCAGCATTTT.

The chain combines TRBV6-6 with TRBJ1-1; TRBD1 is a possible D gene (5 bases). Germline V gives CDR1 MNHNY, CDR2 SVGAGI (reference sequence). Deletions cut 4 bases from V and 0 bases from J, with 12 bases between. The CDR3 is 15 amino acids. The CDR3: CASSSSATVNTEAFF. CDR3 in DNA: TGTGCCAGCAGTTCCTCGGCGACAGTGAACACTGAAGCTTTCTTT.

The chain couples TRBV5-1 to TRBJ1-5; D remains unclear. The CDR3 is 14 residues long. Trimming shortened V by 0 bases and J by 5 bases, and 9 bases separated the two germline ends. Germline-derived CDR1 and CDR2 are SGHRS and YFSETQ. In DNA form, the CDR3 reads TGCGCCAGCAGCTTGGAGGCCGGCTATCAGCCCCAGCATTTT. Translated, it gives CASSLEAGYQPQHF.

The chain links TRBV19 to TRBJ1-4; TRBD1 aligns across 7 bases. This CDR3 region has 12 residues. J lost 8 bases, V lost 7 bases, and 4 bases had no gene match. Per germline, CDR1 LNHDA and CDR2 SQIVND (reference sequence). CDR3 sequence (DNA): TGTGCCAGTAACAGGGGATTAGAAAAACTGTTTTTT. Amino acid sequence: CASNRGLEKLFF.

The chain combines TRBV6-6 with TRBJ2-1; D is ambiguous. V lost 3 bases and J 1 base, leaving 10 bases between the germline ends. The V gene's germline CDR1 is MNHNY and CDR2 SVGAGI (reference sequence). The CDR3 contains 15 residues. The CDR3: CASSYSLGSYNEQFF. The CDR3 coding sequence is TGTGCCAGCAGTTATTCTCTGGGATCCTACAATGAGCAGTTCTTC.

This clone has just one count. The chain couples TRBV7-9 to TRBJ1-1; D not resolved. V lost 1 base and J 7 bases, leaving 7 bases between the germline ends. The CDR3 is 12 amino acids. CDR1 and CDR2 (germline): SEHNR, FQNEAQ (reference sequence). DNA of the CDR3: TGTGCCAGCAGCTTAGGTGCCGATGAAGCTTTCTTT. Translation: CASSLGADEAFF.

The chain joins TRBV5-1 to TRBJ2-7; the D gene is possibly TRBD2 (6 bases). The CDR3 has 14 residues. Germline V gene sequence: CDR1 SGHRS, CDR2 YFSETQ. Trimming took off 3 bases at V and 6 bases at J, with 16 bases between the two ends. In nucleotides, the CDR3 is TGCGCCAGCAGCTCCGGGGGTAGGAGCTCCGAGCAGTACTTC. Amino acid sequence: CASSSGGRSSEQYF.

The J gene is TRBJ2-7, the V gene TRBV27, with 9 bases lining up with TRBD2. Losses at the gene ends were 9 bases for V and 7 bases for J; bases not matched to a gene: 16. CDR1 and CDR2 (germline): MNHEY, SMNVEV (reference sequence). The CDR3 is 15 residues long. The CDR3 is CASGNLGLAAGEQYF. In nucleotides, the CDR3 is TGTGCCAGTGGGAATCTGGGACTAGCAGCGGGGGAGCAGTACTTC.

This clone was found a few times. The rearrangement joins TRBV19 to TRBJ1-5, with D perhaps TRBD1 (6 bases). Germline V lookup: CDR1 LNHDA, CDR2 SQIVND (reference sequence). V was trimmed by 3 bases and J by 3 bases, leaving 15 bases between them. There are 16 residues in the CDR3. CDR3 amino acids: CASSIKQGSFNQPQHF. CDR3 sequence (DNA): TGTGCCAGTAGTATCAAACAGGGTTCATTCAATCAGCCCCAGCATTTT. The entire variable domain, with the rest obtained from reference TRBV19 and TRBJ1-5, is as follows: DGGITQSPKYLFRKEGQNVTLSCEQNLNHDAMYWYRQDPGQGLRLIYYSQIVNDFQKGDIAEGYSVSREKKESFPLTVTSAQKNPTAFYLCASSIKQGSFNQPQHFGDGTRLSIL.

The rearrangement links TRBV5-4 to TRBJ1-1; D might be TRBD1 (5 bases). Germline values: CDR1 SGHNT, CDR2 YYREEE (reference sequence). Trimming removed 4 bases at V and 1 base at J, with 14 bases between. The CDR3 loop spans 15 amino acids. CDR3 sequence (DNA): TGTGCCAGCAGCCCGTGGGGGGAGGGGAACACTGAAGCTTTCTTT. Protein sequence: CASSPWGEGNTEAFF. Full variable domain (rest looked up from reference TRBV5-4 and TRBJ1-1): ETGVTQSPTHLIKTRGQQVTLRCSSQSGHNTVSWYQQALGQGPQFIFQYYREEENGRGNFPPRFSGLQFPNYSSELNVNALELDDSALYLCASSPWGEGNTEAFFGQGTRLTVV.

The chain recombines TRBV2 with TRBJ2-1, with a possible D match to TRBD1 (6 bases). This CDR3 comprises 15 residues. Trimming removed 4 bases at V and 4 bases at J, with 14 bases between. Germline CDR1 reads SNHLY; CDR2 reads FYNNEI. In DNA form, the CDR3 reads TGTGCCAGCAGTGCATCGAGGGGGTCGTACAATGAGCAGTTCTTC. This gives the protein CASSASRGSYNEQFF. Complete variable domain (other parts from reference TRBV2 and TRBJ2-1): EPEVTQTPSHQVTQMGQEVILRCVPISNHLYFYWYRQILGQKVEFLVSFYNNEISEKSEIFDDQFSVERPDGSNFTLKIRSTKLEDSAMYFCASSASRGSYNEQFFGPGTRLTVL.